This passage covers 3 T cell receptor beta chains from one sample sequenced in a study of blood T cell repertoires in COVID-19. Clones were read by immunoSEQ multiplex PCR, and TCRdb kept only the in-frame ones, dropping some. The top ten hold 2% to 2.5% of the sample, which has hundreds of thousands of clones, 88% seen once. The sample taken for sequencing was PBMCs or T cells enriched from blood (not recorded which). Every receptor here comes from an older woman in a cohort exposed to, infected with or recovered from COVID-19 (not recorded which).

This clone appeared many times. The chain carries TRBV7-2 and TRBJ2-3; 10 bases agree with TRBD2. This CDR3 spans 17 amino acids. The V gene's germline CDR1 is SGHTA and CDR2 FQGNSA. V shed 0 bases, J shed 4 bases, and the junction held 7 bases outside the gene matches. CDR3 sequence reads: CASSLARRAGGSDTQYF. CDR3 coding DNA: TGTGCCAGCAGCTTAGCGCGACGAGCGGGAGGGTCAGATACGCAGTATTTT.

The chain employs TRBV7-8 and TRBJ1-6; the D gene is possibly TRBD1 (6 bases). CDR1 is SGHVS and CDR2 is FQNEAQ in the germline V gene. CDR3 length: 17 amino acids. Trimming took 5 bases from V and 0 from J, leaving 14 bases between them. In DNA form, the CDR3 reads TGTGCCAGCAGCCCGGACAGCCCGAGCTCCTATAATTCACCCCTCCACTTT. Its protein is CASSPDSPSSYNSPLHF.

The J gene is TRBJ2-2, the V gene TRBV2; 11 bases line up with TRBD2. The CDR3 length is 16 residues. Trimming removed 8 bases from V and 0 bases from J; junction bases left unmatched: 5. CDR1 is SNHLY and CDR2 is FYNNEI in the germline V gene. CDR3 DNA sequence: TGTGCCAGCCTGACTAGCGGGAAATCGAACACCGGGGAGCTGTTTTTT. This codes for CASLTSGKSNTGELFF.